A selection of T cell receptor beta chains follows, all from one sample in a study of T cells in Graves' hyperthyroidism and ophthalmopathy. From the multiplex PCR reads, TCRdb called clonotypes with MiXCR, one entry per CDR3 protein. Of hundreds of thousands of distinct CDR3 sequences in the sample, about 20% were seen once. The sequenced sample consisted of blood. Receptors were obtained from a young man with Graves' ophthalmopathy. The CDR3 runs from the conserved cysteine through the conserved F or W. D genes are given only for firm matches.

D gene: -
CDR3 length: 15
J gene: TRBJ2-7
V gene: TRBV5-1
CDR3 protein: CASSLTQGTAYEQYF

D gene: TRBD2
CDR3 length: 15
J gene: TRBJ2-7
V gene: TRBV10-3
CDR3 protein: CAISSSGTRSYEQYF

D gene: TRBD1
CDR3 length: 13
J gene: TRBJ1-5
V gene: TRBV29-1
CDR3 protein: CSVGAGGRQPQHF

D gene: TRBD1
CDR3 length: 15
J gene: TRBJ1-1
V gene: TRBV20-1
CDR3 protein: CSARTHRGGSTEAFF

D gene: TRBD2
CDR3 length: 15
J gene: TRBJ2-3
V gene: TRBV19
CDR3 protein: CASSPTSGSGNTQYF

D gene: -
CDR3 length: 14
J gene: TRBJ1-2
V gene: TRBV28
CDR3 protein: CASSPGARVDGYTF

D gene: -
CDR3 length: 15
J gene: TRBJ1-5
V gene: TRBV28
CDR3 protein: CASSFPGPQSQPQHF

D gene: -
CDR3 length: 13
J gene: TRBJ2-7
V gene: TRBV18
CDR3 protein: CASQPGQSYEQYF

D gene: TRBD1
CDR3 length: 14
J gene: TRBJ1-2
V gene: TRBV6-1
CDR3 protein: CASSGRTGSYGYTF

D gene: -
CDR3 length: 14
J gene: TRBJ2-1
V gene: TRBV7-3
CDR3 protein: CASSLTWGANEQFF

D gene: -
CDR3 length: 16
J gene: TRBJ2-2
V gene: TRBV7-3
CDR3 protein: CASSPGGRSNTGELFF

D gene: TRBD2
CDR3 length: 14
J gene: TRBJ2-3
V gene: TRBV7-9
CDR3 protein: CASSFLAGVDTQYF

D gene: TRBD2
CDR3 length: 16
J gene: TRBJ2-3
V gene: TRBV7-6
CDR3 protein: CASSSRGGRGTDTQYF

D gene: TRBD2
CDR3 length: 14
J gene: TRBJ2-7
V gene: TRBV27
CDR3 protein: CASSLRREMPEQYF

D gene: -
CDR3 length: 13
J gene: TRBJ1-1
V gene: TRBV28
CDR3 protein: CASRQEGRAEAFF

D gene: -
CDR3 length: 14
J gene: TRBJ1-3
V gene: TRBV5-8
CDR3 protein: CASSSRGPGNTIYF

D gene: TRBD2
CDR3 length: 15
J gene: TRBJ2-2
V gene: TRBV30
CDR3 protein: CAWSRLAANTGELFF

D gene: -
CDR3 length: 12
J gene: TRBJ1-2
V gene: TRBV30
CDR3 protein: CAWRLAGSGYTF

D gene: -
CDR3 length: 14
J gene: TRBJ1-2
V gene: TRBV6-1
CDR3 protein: CASYPVGRQHGYTF

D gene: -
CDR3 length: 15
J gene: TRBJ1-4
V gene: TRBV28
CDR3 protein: CASSPGPIWGEKLFF

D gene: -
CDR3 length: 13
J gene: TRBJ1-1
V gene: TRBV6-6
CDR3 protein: CASSYLGNTEAFF

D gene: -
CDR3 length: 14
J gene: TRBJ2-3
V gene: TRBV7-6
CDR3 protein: CASSSNSYTDTQYF

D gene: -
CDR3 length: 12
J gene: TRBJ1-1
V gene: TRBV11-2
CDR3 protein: CASSLVQARAFF

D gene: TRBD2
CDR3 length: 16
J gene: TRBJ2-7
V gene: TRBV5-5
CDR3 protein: CASSLAGTRYSYEQYF

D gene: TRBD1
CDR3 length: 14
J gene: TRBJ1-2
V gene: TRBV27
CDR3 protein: CASRRDRANYGYTF

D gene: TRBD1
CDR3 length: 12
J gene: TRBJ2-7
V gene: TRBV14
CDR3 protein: CASSHTGGEQYF

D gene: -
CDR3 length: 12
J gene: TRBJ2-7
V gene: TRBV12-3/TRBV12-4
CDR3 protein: CASSPTNYEQYF

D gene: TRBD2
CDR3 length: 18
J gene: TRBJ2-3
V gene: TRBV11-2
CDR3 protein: CASSFDPGLAVLTDTQYF

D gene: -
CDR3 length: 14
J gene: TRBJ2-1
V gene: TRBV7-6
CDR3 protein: CASSSSGPYNEQFF

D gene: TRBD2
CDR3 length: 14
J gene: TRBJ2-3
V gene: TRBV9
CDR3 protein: CASSALSEAGTQYF

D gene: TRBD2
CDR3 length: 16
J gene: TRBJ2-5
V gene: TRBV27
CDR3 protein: CASSLLSSGGVETQYF

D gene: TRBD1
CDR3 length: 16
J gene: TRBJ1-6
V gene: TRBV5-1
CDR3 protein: CASSLAGGTGYSPLHF

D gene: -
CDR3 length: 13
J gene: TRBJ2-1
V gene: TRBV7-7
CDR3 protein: CASSLGIYNEQFF

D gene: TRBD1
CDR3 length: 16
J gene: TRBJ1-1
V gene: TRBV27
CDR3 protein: CASSYLNTGGNTEAFF

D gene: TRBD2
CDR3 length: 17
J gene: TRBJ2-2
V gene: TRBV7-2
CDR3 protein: CASSPPGLAGGSGELFF

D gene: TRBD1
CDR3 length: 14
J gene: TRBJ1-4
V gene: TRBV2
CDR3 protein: CASRTGQTNEKLFF

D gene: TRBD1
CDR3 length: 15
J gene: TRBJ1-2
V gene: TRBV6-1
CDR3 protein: CASKAQGGDNYGYTF

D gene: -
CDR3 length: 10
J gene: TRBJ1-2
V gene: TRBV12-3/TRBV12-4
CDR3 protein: CASPGYGYTF

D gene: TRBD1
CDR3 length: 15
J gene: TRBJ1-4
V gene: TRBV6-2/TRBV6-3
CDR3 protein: CASSNPQGAHEKLFF

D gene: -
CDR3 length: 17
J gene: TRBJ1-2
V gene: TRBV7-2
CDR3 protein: CASSLEAGAGIIYGYTF

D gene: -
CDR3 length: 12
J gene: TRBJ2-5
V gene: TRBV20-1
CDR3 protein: CSAGQYQETQYF

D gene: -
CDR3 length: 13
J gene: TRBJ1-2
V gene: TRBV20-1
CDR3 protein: CSARFGTRNGYTF